This is a list of T cell receptor beta chains from one sample in a study of T cells in Graves' hyperthyroidism and ophthalmopathy. TCRdb passed the multiplex PCR reads through MiXCR, listing each CDR3 protein once. The sample includes approximately 590,000 distinct CDR3 sequences, more than 15% of them seen just once. The sequencing sample was made of blood. The receptors derive from a woman in her 30s with Graves' hyperthyroidism. Both conserved end residues are trimmed from each CDR3.

TRBV19,ASSIELAGWGDEQF
TRBV10-1,ASGYNNEQF
TRBV5-6,ASSTGQGGVNTGELF
TRBV12-3/TRBV12-4,ASSPDGTGAETQY
TRBV24-1,ATSDSSGSRMQY
TRBV9,ASSLRPGTGFEQY
TRBV5-1,ASSPAGGETSYEQY
TRBV4-3,ASSQGLASDTQY
TRBV7-3,ASSLREREGQTDTQY
TRBV20-1,SASPGVEKLF